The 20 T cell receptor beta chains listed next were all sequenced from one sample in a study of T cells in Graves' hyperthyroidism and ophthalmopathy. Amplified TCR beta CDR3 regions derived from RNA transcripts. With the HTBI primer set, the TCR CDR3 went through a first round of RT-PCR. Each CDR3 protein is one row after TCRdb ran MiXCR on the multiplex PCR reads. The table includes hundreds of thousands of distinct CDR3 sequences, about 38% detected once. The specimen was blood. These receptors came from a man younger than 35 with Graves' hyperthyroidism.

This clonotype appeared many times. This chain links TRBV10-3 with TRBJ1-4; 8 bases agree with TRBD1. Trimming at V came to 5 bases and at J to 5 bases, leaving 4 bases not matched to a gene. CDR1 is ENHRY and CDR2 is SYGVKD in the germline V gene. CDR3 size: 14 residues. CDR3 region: CAISSGQGNEKLFF. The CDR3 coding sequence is TGTGCCATCAGTTCTGGACAGGGAAATGAAAAACTGTTTTTT.

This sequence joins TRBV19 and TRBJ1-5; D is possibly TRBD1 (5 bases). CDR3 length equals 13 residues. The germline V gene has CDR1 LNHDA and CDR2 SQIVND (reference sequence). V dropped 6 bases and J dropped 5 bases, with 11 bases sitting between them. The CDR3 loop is CASRGTWDQPQHF. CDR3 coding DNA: TGTGCCAGTAGAGGGACCTGGGATCAGCCCCAGCATTTT.

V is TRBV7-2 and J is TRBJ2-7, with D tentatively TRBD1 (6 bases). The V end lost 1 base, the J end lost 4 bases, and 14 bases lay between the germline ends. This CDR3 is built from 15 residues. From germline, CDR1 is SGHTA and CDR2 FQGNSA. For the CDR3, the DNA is TGTGCCAGCAGCTTAGATCAGGGGTCTGTATACGAGCAGTACTTC. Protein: CASSLDQGSVYEQYF.

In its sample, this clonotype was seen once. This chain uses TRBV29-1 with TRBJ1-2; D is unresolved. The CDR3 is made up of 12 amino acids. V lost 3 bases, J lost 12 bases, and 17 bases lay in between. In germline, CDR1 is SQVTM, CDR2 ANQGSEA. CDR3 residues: CSVDPGRGGNTF. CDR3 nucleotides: TGCAGCGTTGATCCCGGGCGAGGAGGAAACACCTTC.

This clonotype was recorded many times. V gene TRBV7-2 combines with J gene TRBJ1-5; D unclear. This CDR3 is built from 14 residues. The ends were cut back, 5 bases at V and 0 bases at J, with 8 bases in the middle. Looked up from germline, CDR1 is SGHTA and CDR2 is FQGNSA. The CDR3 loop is CASSLTLSNQPQHF. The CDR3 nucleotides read TGTGCCAGCAGCCTGACACTTAGCAATCAGCCCCAGCATTTT.

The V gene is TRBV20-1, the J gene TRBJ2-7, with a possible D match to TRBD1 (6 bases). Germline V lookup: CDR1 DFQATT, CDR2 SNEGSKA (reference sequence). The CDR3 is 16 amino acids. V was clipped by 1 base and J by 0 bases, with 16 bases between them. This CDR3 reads CSARGPRTADSYEQYF. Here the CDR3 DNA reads TGCAGTGCTAGAGGCCCCCGGACAGCAGACTCCTACGAGCAGTACTTC.

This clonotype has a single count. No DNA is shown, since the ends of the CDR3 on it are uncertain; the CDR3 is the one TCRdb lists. CDR3: CASSLIAGSTPGSCFF. The gene calls are TRBV7-3 and TRBJ2-2; the DNA was not used to check the table's D call, TRBD1. The germline CDR1 and CDR2 sequences are SGHTA and FQGTGA. The CDR3 comprises 16 residues, both ends counted.

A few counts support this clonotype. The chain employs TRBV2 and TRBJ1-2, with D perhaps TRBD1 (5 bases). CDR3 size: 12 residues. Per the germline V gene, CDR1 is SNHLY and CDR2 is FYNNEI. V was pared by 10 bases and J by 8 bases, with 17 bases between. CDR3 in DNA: TGTGCCACCCCACAGGACCCGCGCGGCTACACCTTC. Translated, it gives CATPQDPRGYTF.

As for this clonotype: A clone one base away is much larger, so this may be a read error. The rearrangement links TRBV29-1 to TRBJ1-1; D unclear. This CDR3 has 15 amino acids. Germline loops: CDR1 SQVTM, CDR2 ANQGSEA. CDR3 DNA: TGCAGCGTTACCCCTGACGGAATTTGGAACGCTGAAGCTTTCTTT. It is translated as CSVTPDGIWNAEAFF.

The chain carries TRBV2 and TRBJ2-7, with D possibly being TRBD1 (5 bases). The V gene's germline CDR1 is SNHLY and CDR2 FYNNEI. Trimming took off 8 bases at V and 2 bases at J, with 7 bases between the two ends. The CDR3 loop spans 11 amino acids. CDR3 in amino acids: CASLGPYEQYF. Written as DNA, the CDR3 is TGTGCCAGCCTGGGGCCCTACGAGCAGTACTTC.

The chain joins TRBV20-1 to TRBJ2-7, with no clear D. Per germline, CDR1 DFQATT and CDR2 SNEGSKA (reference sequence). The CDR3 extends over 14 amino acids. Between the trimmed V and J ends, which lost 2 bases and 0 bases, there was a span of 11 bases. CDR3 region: CSARRTASSYEQYF. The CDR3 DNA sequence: TGCAGTGCTAGAAGGACGGCGAGCTCCTACGAGCAGTACTTC.

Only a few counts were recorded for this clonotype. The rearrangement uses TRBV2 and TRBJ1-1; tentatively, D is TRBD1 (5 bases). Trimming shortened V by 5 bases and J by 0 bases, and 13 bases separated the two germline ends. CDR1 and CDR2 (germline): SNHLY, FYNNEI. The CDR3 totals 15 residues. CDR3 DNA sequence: TGTGCCAGCAGTCAGATATTGGACATGAACACTGAAGCTTTCTTT. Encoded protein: CASSQILDMNTEAFF.

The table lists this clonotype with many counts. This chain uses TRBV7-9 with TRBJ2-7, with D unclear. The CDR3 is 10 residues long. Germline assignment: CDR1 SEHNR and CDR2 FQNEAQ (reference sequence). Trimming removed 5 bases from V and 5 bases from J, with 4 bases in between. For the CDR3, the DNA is TGTGCCAGCAGCCAGAACGAGCAGTACTTC. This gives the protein CASSQNEQYF.

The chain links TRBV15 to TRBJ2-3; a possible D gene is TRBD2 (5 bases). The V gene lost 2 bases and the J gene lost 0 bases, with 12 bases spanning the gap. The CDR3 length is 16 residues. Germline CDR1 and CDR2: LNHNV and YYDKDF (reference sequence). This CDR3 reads CATSRRADPSTDTQYF. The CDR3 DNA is TGTGCCACCAGCAGAAGAGCGGACCCTAGCACAGATACGCAGTATTTT. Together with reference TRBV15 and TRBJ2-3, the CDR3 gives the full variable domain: DAMVIQNPRYQVTQFGKPVTLSCSQTLNHNVMYWYQQKSSQAPKLLFHYYDKDFNNEADTPDNFQSRRPNTSFCFLDIRSPGLGDTAMYLCATSRRADPSTDTQYFGPGTRLTVL.

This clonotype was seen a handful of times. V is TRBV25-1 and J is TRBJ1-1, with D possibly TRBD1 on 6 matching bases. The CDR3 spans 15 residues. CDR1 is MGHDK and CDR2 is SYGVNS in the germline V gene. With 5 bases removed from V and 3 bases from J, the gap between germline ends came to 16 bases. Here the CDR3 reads CASSPLTGKDTEAFF. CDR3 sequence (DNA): TGTGCCAGCAGTCCTTTAACAGGGAAGGACACTGAAGCTTTCTTT. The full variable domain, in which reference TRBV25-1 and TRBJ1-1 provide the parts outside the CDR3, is EADIYQTPRYLVIGTGKKITLECSQTMGHDKMYWYQQDPGMELHLIHYSYGVNSTEKGDLSSESTVSRIRTEHFPLTLESARPSHTSQYLCASSPLTGKDTEAFFGQGTRLTVV.

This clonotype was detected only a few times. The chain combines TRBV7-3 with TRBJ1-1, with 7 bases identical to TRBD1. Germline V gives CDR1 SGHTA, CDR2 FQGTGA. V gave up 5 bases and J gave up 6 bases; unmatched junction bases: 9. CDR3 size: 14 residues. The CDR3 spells CASSPGGEGPEAFF. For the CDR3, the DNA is TGTGCCAGCAGCCCAGGGGGAGAGGGCCCTGAAGCTTTCTTT.

The CDR3 nucleotides are TGTGCCAGCAGCCCCGAGATACGGAAAGAGACCCAGTACTTC. This sequence encodes CASSPEIRKETQYF. The rearrangement links TRBV5-8 to TRBJ2-5; the D is unclear. The V gene's germline CDR1 is SGHTS and CDR2 YDEGEE. The CDR3 runs 14 residues. Trimming pared 4 bases from V and 3 bases from J, leaving 13 bases between.

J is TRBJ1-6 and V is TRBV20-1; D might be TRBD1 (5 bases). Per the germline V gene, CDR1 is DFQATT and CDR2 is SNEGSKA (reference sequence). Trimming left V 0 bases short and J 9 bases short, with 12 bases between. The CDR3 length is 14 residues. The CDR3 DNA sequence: TGCAGTGCTAGAGATGGGGCAGGGTTTTCACCCCTCCACTTT. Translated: CSARDGAGFSPLHF.

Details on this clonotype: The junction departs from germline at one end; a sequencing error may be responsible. CDR3 nucleotides: TGTGCCAGCAGTTGGGAGAGCTCTGGAAACACCGTATATTTT. Protein product: CASSWESSGNTVYF. V and J are TRBV6-5 and TRBJ1-3; D gene unclear. Per germline, CDR1 MNHEY and CDR2 SVGAGI. The CDR3 covers 14 residues.

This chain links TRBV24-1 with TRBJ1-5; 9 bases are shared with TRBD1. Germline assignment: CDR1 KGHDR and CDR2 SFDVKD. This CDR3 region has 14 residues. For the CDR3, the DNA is TGTGCTACTGGTGCCGGACAGGGGAATCAGCCCCAGCATTTT. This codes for CATGAGQGNQPQHF.